A single sample is the source of the 23 T cell receptor beta chains below, sequenced in a study of shared clonotypes between healthy human individuals. Clones were read by immunoSEQ multiplex PCR, and TCRdb kept only the in-frame ones, dropping some. The sample lists about 460,000 clones; about 74% were seen once. What was sequenced was PBMCs. These receptors all come from a middle-aged woman in good health. Some clones in this sample may be carry-over from other donors' samples.

The chain employs TRBV29-1 and TRBJ2-7; 8 bases are a match to TRBD1. The trim removed 6 bases at V and 2 bases at J, leaving 6 bases unmatched. The CDR3 totals 13 residues. Germline CDR1 SQVTM, CDR2 ANQGSEA. CDR3 residues: CSVATGVPYEQYF. The CDR3 DNA reads as TGCAGCGTCGCGACAGGGGTTCCCTACGAGCAGTACTTC.

The rearrangement links TRBV7-3 to TRBJ2-3, with D maybe TRBD2 (5 bases). The length of the CDR3 is 14 residues. Germline V gives CDR1 SGHTA, CDR2 FQGTGA. V was cut by 4 bases and J by 2 bases, with 10 bases left in between. The chain's CDR3 is CASSSDGNTDTQYF. The CDR3 DNA follows: TGTGCCAGCAGCTCGGACGGGAACACAGATACGCAGTATTTT.

The V call is TRBV11-2, the J call TRBJ2-5; no firm D call. In germline, CDR1 is SGHAT, CDR2 FQNNGV. This CDR3 is built from 13 residues. With 2 bases removed from V and 3 bases from J, the gap between germline ends came to 7 bases. CDR3 residues: CASSLLREETQYF. The CDR3 DNA reads as TGTGCCAGCAGCTTATTAAGGGAAGAGACCCAGTACTTC.

The chain joins TRBV7-9 to TRBJ1-1, with D hard to call. This CDR3 has 11 residues. Between the trimmed V and J ends, which lost 5 bases and 4 bases, there was a span of 5 bases. Germline V lookup: CDR1 SEHNR, CDR2 FQNEAQ (reference sequence). The CDR3 here is CASSRVTEAFF. CDR3 sequence (DNA): TGTGCCAGCAGCCGGGTCACTGAAGCTTTCTTT.

This chain uses TRBV19 with TRBJ2-7, with 10 bases that match TRBD1. Germline-derived CDR1 and CDR2 are LNHDA and SQIVND (reference sequence). V shed 4 bases, J shed 4 bases, and the junction held 7 bases outside the gene matches. The CDR3 runs 15 residues. CDR3 region: CASSSTGTGEYEQYF. The CDR3 nucleotides are TGTGCCAGTAGTAGCACCGGGACAGGGGAATACGAGCAGTACTTC.

This chain connects TRBV7-2 to TRBJ1-4; 7 bases map to TRBD1. The CDR3 length is 14 residues. The germline V gene encodes CDR1 SGHTA and CDR2 FQGNSA. The junction had 6 bases not matched to a gene; V was cut back by 1 base and J by 10 bases. CDR3 sequence: CASSLGGGLGKLFF. In DNA form, the CDR3 reads TGTGCCAGCAGCTTAGGAGGGGGCTTGGGAAAACTGTTTTTT.

This clone was picked up many times. The same CDR3 arises from other DNA sequences in this sample as well. The chain recombines TRBV7-9 with TRBJ2-3; 7 positions match TRBD2. The CDR3 runs to 17 residues. Germline V gene sequence: CDR1 SEHNR, CDR2 FQNEAQ (reference sequence). The ends lost 3 bases at V and 3 bases at J; junction bases unmatched: 12. CDR3 sequence reads: CASSLGLGLTLTDTQYF. CDR3 bases: TGTGCCAGCAGCTTGGGTCTGGGACTAACGCTTACAGATACGCAGTATTTT.

The table lists this clone with a few counts. V gene TRBV29-1 combines with J gene TRBJ1-5; D is perhaps TRBD1 (5 bases). The CDR3 totals 14 residues. Deletions cut 5 bases from V and 9 bases from J, with 20 bases between. Germline V gene sequence: CDR1 SQVTM, CDR2 ANQGSEA. CDR3 loop: CSVPGRWGRGPQHF. The CDR3 nucleotides are TGCAGCGTTCCGGGACGGTGGGGCCGGGGGCCCCAGCATTTT.

The chain couples TRBV9 to TRBJ1-2; possible D gene TRBD1, 5 bases. Per germline, CDR1 SGDLS and CDR2 YYNGEE. The V and J ends lost 4 bases and 8 bases respectively, with 15 bases between them. The CDR3 has 13 residues. The CDR3 is CASSPGERRGYTF. The DNA for the CDR3 is TGTGCCAGCAGCCCGGGGGAGCGACGGGGCTACACCTTC. Full variable domain (rest looked up from reference TRBV9 and TRBJ1-2): DSGVTQTPKHLITATGQRVTLRCSPRSGDLSVYWYQQSLDQGLQFLIQYYNGEERAKGNILERFSAQQFPDLHSELNLSSLELGDSALYFCASSPGERRGYTFGSGTRLTVV.

The chain employs TRBV2 and TRBJ2-1; D gene uncertain. Trimming shortened V by 7 bases and J by 5 bases, and 6 bases separated the two germline ends. The CDR3 is 11 amino acids. Looked up from germline, CDR1 is SNHLY and CDR2 is FYNNEI. The CDR3 region has the DNA TGTGCCAGCAATCCAAACAATGAGCAGTTCTTC. As protein: CASNPNNEQFF. Looking up the rest from reference TRBV2 and TRBJ2-1 gives the full variable domain: EPEVTQTPSHQVTQMGQEVILRCVPISNHLYFYWYRQILGQKVEFLVSFYNNEISEKSEIFDDQFSVERPDGSNFTLKIRSTKLEDSAMYFCASNPNNEQFFGPGTRLTVL.

The J gene is TRBJ2-1, the V gene TRBV30, with 10 bases that match TRBD2. V lost 3 bases to trimming and J lost 4 bases; unmatched junction nucleotides: 3. The CDR3 loop spans 14 amino acids. CDR1 is GTSNPN, CDR2 SVGIG, per germline (reference sequence). CDR3 DNA: TGTGCCTGGAGAGAAGCGGGAGGGTACAATGAGCAGTTCTTC. It is translated as CAWREAGGYNEQFF. Filled out from reference TRBV30 and TRBJ2-1, the complete variable domain reads SQTIHQWPATLVQPVGSPLSLECTVEGTSNPNLYWYRQAAGRGLQLLFYSVGIGQISSEVPQNLSASRPQDRQFILSSKKLLLSDSGFYLCAWREAGGYNEQFFGPGTRLTVL.

V and J are TRBV7-9 and TRBJ2-6, with D tentatively TRBD2 (5 bases). Trimming shortened V by 4 bases and J by 0 bases, and 13 bases separated the two germline ends. From germline, CDR1 is SEHNR and CDR2 FQNEAQ (reference sequence). CDR3 size: 17 residues. CDR3 residues: CASSSPTRASGANVLTF. The CDR3 DNA follows: TGTGCCAGCAGCTCGCCAACGAGGGCCTCTGGGGCCAACGTCCTGACTTTC. The whole variable domain, remainder taken from reference TRBV7-9 and TRBJ2-6, is DTGVSQNPRHKITKRGQNVTFRCDPISEHNRLYWYRQTLGQGPEFLTYFQNEAQLEKSRLLSDRFSAERPKGSFSTLEIQRTEQGDSAMYLCASSSPTRASGANVLTFGAGSRLTVL.

The chain employs TRBV19 and TRBJ1-2, with no clear D. The CDR3 spans 13 residues. Germline loops: CDR1 LNHDA, CDR2 SQIVND (reference sequence). V lost 1 base to trimming and J lost 2 bases, with 5 bases between them. CDR3 DNA: TGTGCCAGTAGTATAGGACTGAACTATGGCTACACCTTC. This encodes CASSIGLNYGYTF.

Note on this clone: A far larger clone is just one base off, so this is likely a read error. Other DNA variants within this sample encode the same CDR3. The V gene is TRBV27, the J gene TRBJ1-1; D unresolved. The length of the CDR3 is 12 residues. CDR1 and CDR2 from the germline V gene are MNHEY and SMNVEV (reference sequence). With 8 bases removed from V and 8 bases from J, the gap between germline ends came to 15 bases. The CDR3 nucleotides read TGTGCCAGCCATCCTAACGGATTCGAAGCTTTCTTT. This gives the protein CASHPNGFEAFF.

The chain has TRBV5-1 and TRBJ1-1; TRBD1 agrees at 7 bases. The CDR3 consists of 14 residues. The trim removed 4 bases at V and 4 bases at J, leaving 7 bases unmatched. Germline V lookup: CDR1 SGHRS, CDR2 YFSETQ. The CDR3 is CASSQSQGTTEAFF. In nucleotides, the CDR3 is TGCGCCAGCAGCCAGTCACAGGGGACCACTGAAGCTTTCTTT. The variable domain in full, with the rest retrieved from reference TRBV5-1 and TRBJ1-1, is KAGVTQTPRYLIKTRGQQVTLSCSPISGHRSVSWYQQTPGQGLQFLFEYFSETQRNKGNFPGRFSGRQFSNSRSEMNVSTLELGDSALYLCASSQSQGTTEAFFGQGTRLTVV.

The genes are TRBV7-9 and TRBJ2-5; 8 bases map to TRBD1. J lost 4 bases, V lost 7 bases, and 11 bases had no gene match. Germline V CDR1 and CDR2: SEHNR, FQNEAQ (reference sequence). The CDR3 is made up of 15 amino acids. The CDR3 sequence is CASKPRGRGRETQYF. CDR3 nucleotides: TGTGCCAGCAAACCACGGGGCAGGGGGCGAGAGACCCAGTACTTC.

Ten or more counts support this clone. The same CDR3 is also encoded by other DNA sequences in this sample. The chain combines TRBV5-3 with TRBJ2-2; 15 bases map to TRBD2. TRBV5-3 is designated an ORF whose function remains uncertain. The CDR3 totals 18 residues. V shed 0 bases, J shed 1 base, and the junction held 1 base outside the gene matches. The CDR3: CARSLGGLAGGNTGELFF. The CDR3 nucleotides read TGTGCCAGAAGCTTGGGGGGACTAGCGGGAGGGAACACCGGGGAGCTGTTTTTT.

This chain uses TRBV7-2 with TRBJ2-4; 10 positions agree with TRBD1. There are 14 residues in the CDR3. CDR1 is SGHTA, CDR2 FQGNSA, per germline. V lost 1 base, J lost 8 bases, and 2 bases stayed unmatched. CDR3 region: CASSLGDRGDIQYF. The CDR3 region has the DNA TGTGCCAGCAGCTTAGGGGACAGGGGTGACATTCAGTACTTC.

The chain couples TRBV7-2 to TRBJ2-7; D remains unclear. Germline CDR1 SGHTA, CDR2 FQGNSA. V lost 3 bases and J 6 bases, leaving 9 bases between the germline ends. The CDR3 length is 12 residues. CDR3 sequence: CASSLVGVEQYF. The CDR3, as DNA: TGTGCCAGCAGCTTGGTTGGGGTCGAGCAGTACTTC.

This clone was observed at least ten times. This rearrangement joins TRBV2 to TRBJ2-2, with D uncertain. The V end lost 0 bases, the J end lost 5 bases, and 7 bases lay between the germline ends. The length of the CDR3 is 14 residues. Per germline, CDR1 SNHLY and CDR2 FYNNEI. Here the CDR3 DNA reads TGTGCCAGCAGTGAAGCGTCCGGAACCGGGGAGCTGTTTTTT. Translation: CASSEASGTGELFF.

The chain links TRBV28 to TRBJ2-5; 15 nucleotides line up with TRBD2. The CDR3 sequence is 16 residues long. The trim removed 5 bases at V and 5 bases at J, leaving 6 bases unmatched. Germline V gene sequence: CDR1 MDHEN, CDR2 SYDVKM. The CDR3 loop is CASSLGLAGGRETQYF. The CDR3 nucleotides read TGTGCCAGCAGTCTCGGACTAGCGGGAGGGCGGGAGACCCAGTACTTC.

Comment on this clone: This likely reflects a read error, since a far larger clone is one base away. V is TRBV9 and J is TRBJ2-2, with D perhaps TRBD1 (5 bases). Trimming removed 0 bases at V and 8 bases at J, with 11 bases between. Germline values: CDR1 SGDLS, CDR2 YYNGEE. The CDR3 runs 14 residues. CDR3 loop: CASSVEGIAGELFF. Here the CDR3 DNA reads TGTGCCAGCAGCGTAGAGGGGATCGCGGGGGAGCTGTTTTTT. The full variable domain, rest sourced from reference TRBV9 and TRBJ2-2, is DSGVTQTPKHLITATGQRVTLRCSPRSGDLSVYWYQQSLDQGLQFLIQYYNGEERAKGNILERFSAQQFPDLHSELNLSSLELGDSALYFCASSVEGIAGELFFGEGSRLTVL.

The chain recombines TRBV7-6 with TRBJ2-3, with D tentatively TRBD2 (6 bases). The CDR3 extends over 16 amino acids. Germline CDR1 is SGHVS and CDR2 is FNYEAQ. Trimming shortened V by 1 base and J by 1 base, and 12 bases separated the two germline ends. The CDR3 protein is CASSLGVTGGTDTQYF. CDR3 bases: TGTGCCAGCAGCTTAGGCGTGACGGGAGGCACAGATACGCAGTATTTT.